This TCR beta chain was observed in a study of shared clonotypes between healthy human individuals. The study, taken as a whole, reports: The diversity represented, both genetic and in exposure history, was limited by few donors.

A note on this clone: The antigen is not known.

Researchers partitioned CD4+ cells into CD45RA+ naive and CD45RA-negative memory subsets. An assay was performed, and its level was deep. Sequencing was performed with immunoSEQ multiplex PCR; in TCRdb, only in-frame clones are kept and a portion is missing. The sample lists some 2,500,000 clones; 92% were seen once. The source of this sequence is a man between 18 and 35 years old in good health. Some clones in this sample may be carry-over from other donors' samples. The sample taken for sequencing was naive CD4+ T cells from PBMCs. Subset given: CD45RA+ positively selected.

CDR3 sequence reads: CASSLAQGIEAQYF. The CDR3 nucleotides are TGCGCCAGCAGCTTGGCACAGGGTATAGAAGCGCAGTACTTC. V is TRBV5-1 and J is TRBJ2-7; a possible D gene is TRBD1 (6 bases). CDR1 is SGHRS, CDR2 YFSETQ, per germline. This CDR3 contains 14 residues. Trimming took 0 bases from V and 9 from J, leaving 16 bases between them.